What follows describes a single T cell receptor beta chain. No antigen is known for it. Time point indicated: week 3, after first cycle of checkpoint inhibitor. At 12 weeks after first infusion, RECIST 1.1 defined response for most patients. Only in-frame clones appear in the TCRdb table, and some are missing; sequencing was by immunoSEQ multiplex PCR. This table has about 28,000 clones, roughly 83% appearing once. The source of the sample is a study of blood T cell dynamics during melanoma immunotherapy. Across the study: Standard first-line treatment here was pembrolizumab or nivolumab plus ipilimumab in metastatic melanoma.

General study results and limits: Disease-control patients' PBMC repertoires became either more clonal or more diverse at W3.

This sequence was found in a human donor with melanoma. This specimen consisted of blood, obtained from a patient treated with checkpoint blockade.

CDR3: CASSFSRRGAAGELFF. The DNA of the CDR3 is TGTGCCAGCAGCTTTTCTAGACGGGGAGCGGCCGGGGAGCTGTTTTTT. The chain couples TRBV7-9 to TRBJ2-2; TRBD2 is a possible D gene (5 bases). Trimming pared 3 bases from V and 6 bases from J, leaving 17 bases between. Germline CDR1 and CDR2: SEHNR and FQNEAQ (reference sequence). There are 16 residues in the CDR3.